Listed here are 26 T cell receptor beta chains from one sample, sequenced in a study of T cell responses to AZD1222 COVID-19 vaccine. The protocol was immunoSEQ multiplex PCR, while the TCRdb copy is restricted to in-frame clones and leaves out a portion. Among 200,000 or so clones listed, around 93% were seen once. Specimen: peripheral blood, collected 28 days after the second AZD1222 dose. These receptors were obtained from an adult who received the AZD1222 COVID-19 vaccine.

The rearrangement uses TRBV10-3 and TRBJ1-1; D not certain. Germline V CDR1 and CDR2: ENHRY, SYGVKD. This CDR3 is 14 amino acids long. V was pared by 1 base and J by 2 bases, with 8 bases between. The CDR3 here is CAISEYRPNTEAFF. The CDR3 nucleotides are TGTGCCATCAGTGAGTACCGACCAAACACTGAAGCTTTCTTT.

V is TRBV5-6 and J is TRBJ2-1; a weak D match, TRBD2 (6 bases). This CDR3 comprises 18 residues. Germline V gene lookup returns CDR1 SGHDT and CDR2 YYEEEE. Trimming removed 3 bases from V and 2 bases from J, with 21 bases in between. CDR3 nucleotide sequence: TGTGCCAGCAGCTCGGGCCCCACGGTGGGCGGGGCCTACAATGAGCAGTTCTTC. Translation gives CASSSGPTVGGAYNEQFF.

In DNA, the CDR3 is TGTGCCAGCGGGCAGGGCATCAATGAGCAGTTCTTC. Translated, it gives CASGQGINEQFF. The chain carries TRBV3-1 (or the pseudogene TRBV3-2) and TRBJ2-1; D is possibly TRBD1 (5 bases). Trimming left V 8 bases short and J 6 bases short, with 11 bases between. The CDR3 is made up of 12 amino acids. Germline V gene lookup returns CDR1 LGHDT and CDR2 YNNKEL (reference sequence).

This clone was observed a few times. The J gene is TRBJ1-6, the V gene TRBV27; D unresolved. With 5 bases removed from V and 4 bases from J, the gap between germline ends came to 6 bases. Looked up from germline, CDR1 is MNHEY and CDR2 is SMNVEV (reference sequence). The CDR3 is made up of 13 amino acids. CDR3 coding DNA: TGTGCCAGCAGTAGGGATTATAATTCACCCCTCCACTTT. Translating it yields CASSRDYNSPLHF.

The rearrangement joins TRBV3-1 (or the pseudogene TRBV3-2) to TRBJ1-1; no reliable D call. V dropped 3 bases and J dropped 5 bases, with 10 bases sitting between them. The CDR3 runs to 13 residues. Per the germline V gene, CDR1 is LGHDT and CDR2 is YNNKEL (reference sequence). The CDR3 here is CASSQGIRTEAFF. For the CDR3, the DNA is TGTGCCAGCAGCCAGGGAATTCGTACTGAAGCTTTCTTT.

The chain combines TRBV5-1 with TRBJ2-5; D is undetermined. Trimming stripped 0 bases from V and 5 bases from J, with 20 bases between. The germline CDR1 and CDR2 sequences are SGHRS and YFSETQ. This CDR3 has 17 residues. The CDR3 protein is CASSLATSPPLGETQYF. The CDR3 coding sequence is TGCGCCAGCAGCTTGGCGACTTCCCCTCCCCTGGGGGAGACCCAGTACTTC.

The J gene is TRBJ1-1, the V gene TRBV15; D not resolved. There are 16 residues in the CDR3. CDR1 is LNHNV, CDR2 YYDKDF, per germline (reference sequence). V shed 7 bases and J shed 1 base, with 19 bases lying between them. CDR3 bases: TGTGCCACCATCGAGGGAAAGTTTGTCTCGAACACTGAAGCTTTCTTT. Its translation is CATIEGKFVSNTEAFF.

The rearrangement joins TRBV11-1 to TRBJ1-1; TRBD1 might be the D (6 bases). V lost 6 bases, J lost 1 base, and 15 bases lay in between. This CDR3 comprises 15 residues. The germline V gene encodes CDR1 SGHAT and CDR2 FQDESV (reference sequence). The chain's CDR3 is CASSNWQGTNTEAFF. The DNA of the CDR3 is TGTGCCAGCAGTAACTGGCAGGGGACGAACACTGAAGCTTTCTTT.

The rearrangement uses TRBV21-1 and TRBJ2-7; the table calls TRBD2, which could not be checked here. TRBV21-1 is a pseudogene. The CDR3 spans 16 residues. CDR3 sequence: CASSKTRPRDSYEQYF. The CDR3 DNA reads as TGTGCCAGCAGCAAAACCCGACCACGGGACTCCTACGAGCAGTACTTC.

The chain links TRBV7-9 to TRBJ2-2; tentative D call: TRBD1 (5 bases). Germline CDR1 and CDR2: SEHNR and FQNEAQ (reference sequence). The CDR3 is made up of 13 amino acids. V was pared by 5 bases and J by 4 bases, with 8 bases between. CDR3 in amino acids: CASSGQGTGELFF. The CDR3 region has the DNA TGTGCCAGCAGCGGGCAGGGCACCGGGGAGCTGTTTTTT.

As regards this clone: Other DNA variants within this sample encode the same CDR3. V is TRBV2 and J is TRBJ2-5, with D unclear. This CDR3 comprises 10 residues. Germline V gene sequence: CDR1 SNHLY, CDR2 FYNNEI. V lost 6 bases and J 1 base, leaving 0 bases between the germline ends. Here the CDR3 DNA reads TGTGCCAGCAGCCAAGAGACCCAGTACTTC. Residues: CASSQETQYF.

The gene calls are TRBV11-3 and TRBJ1-1; D ambiguous. The CDR3 loop spans 13 amino acids. The germline gives CDR1 SGHNT, CDR2 YENEEA. V lost 0 bases and J lost 6, with 8 bases in between. The CDR3 sequence: CASSLEEDSEAFF. Written as DNA, the CDR3 is TGTGCCAGCAGCTTAGAAGAGGACTCTGAAGCTTTCTTT.

The chain recombines TRBV7-9 with TRBJ1-6, with D tentatively TRBD1 (5 bases). This CDR3 has 15 amino acids. Trimming took 5 bases from V and 10 from J, leaving 18 bases between them. The germline V gene has CDR1 SEHNR and CDR2 FQNEAQ (reference sequence). This chain's CDR3 is CASSHGRDRDSPLHF. The CDR3 nucleotides read TGTGCCAGCAGCCACGGTCGTGACAGAGACTCACCCCTCCACTTT.

J is TRBJ1-5 and V is TRBV2; TRBD1 is a possible D gene (5 bases). The V gene's germline CDR1 is SNHLY and CDR2 FYNNEI. V lost 6 bases and J lost 2, with 14 bases in between. The CDR3 runs 15 residues. This chain's CDR3 is CASSGNGGGNQPQHF. CDR3 bases: TGTGCCAGCAGCGGAAATGGGGGTGGCAATCAGCCCCAGCATTTT.

V usage is TRBV10-3 and J usage is TRBJ2-7; 9 nucleotides agree with TRBD2. The CDR3 covers 15 residues. The junction had 13 bases not matched to a gene; V was cut back by 10 bases and J by 3 bases. Germline V gene data show CDR1 as ENHRY and CDR2 as SYGVKD. The CDR3 sequence is CATMGLRRGGYEQYF. For the CDR3, the DNA is TGTGCCACCATGGGACTGAGGCGGGGGGGCTACGAGCAGTACTTC.

This chain joins TRBV6-5 and TRBJ1-2; D may be TRBD1 (5 bases). Per the germline V gene, CDR1 is MNHEY and CDR2 is SVGAGI. Trimming stripped 0 bases from V and 3 bases from J, with 8 bases between. This CDR3 is 14 amino acids long. The CDR3 loop reads CASSYSSRDYGYTF. CDR3 sequence (DNA): TGTGCCAGCAGTTACTCGAGCAGGGACTATGGCTACACCTTC.

V usage is TRBV15 and J usage is TRBJ1-4; D perhaps matches TRBD1 (5 bases). This CDR3 spans 15 amino acids. V was trimmed by 3 bases and J by 5 bases, leaving 13 bases between them. The V gene's germline CDR1 is LNHNV and CDR2 YYDKDF (reference sequence). The CDR3 DNA reads TGTGCCACCAGCAGTCGTGACAGTCTAAATGAAAAACTGTTTTTT. The encoded protein is CATSSRDSLNEKLFF.

This clone was observed a single time. The rearrangement links TRBV5-4 to TRBJ2-7; TRBD1 matches 8 bases. V lost 3 bases, J lost 0 bases, and 2 bases stayed unmatched. Per germline, CDR1 SGHNT and CDR2 YYREEE (reference sequence). The CDR3 contains 14 residues. CDR3 loop: CASSSQGASYEQYF. CDR3 DNA sequence: TGTGCCAGCAGCTCCCAGGGGGCCTCCTACGAGCAGTACTTC.

This clone was detected once. V and J are TRBV6-5 and TRBJ1-5, with D uncertain. In germline, CDR1 is MNHEY, CDR2 SVGAGI. Trimming shortened V by 6 bases and J by 4 bases, and 10 bases separated the two germline ends. This CDR3 region has 13 residues. The chain's CDR3 is CASRTAGNQPQHF. CDR3 bases: TGTGCCAGCAGAACCGCGGGGAATCAGCCCCAGCATTTT.

This clone was recorded only once. The chain carries TRBV2 and TRBJ1-1; 8 positions match TRBD1. Germline CDR1 and CDR2: SNHLY and FYNNEI. The CDR3 totals 15 residues. With 6 bases clipped from V and 5 bases from J, the junction kept 11 bases outside the gene matches. CDR3 residues: CASRPGTGAATEAFF. CDR3 nucleotide sequence: TGTGCCAGCAGGCCAGGGACAGGTGCGGCGACTGAAGCTTTCTTT. The full variable domain, its missing parts supplied by reference TRBV2 and TRBJ1-1, is EPEVTQTPSHQVTQMGQEVILRCVPISNHLYFYWYRQILGQKVEFLVSFYNNEISEKSEIFDDQFSVERPDGSNFTLKIRSTKLEDSAMYFCASRPGTGAATEAFFGQGTRLTVV.

The chain recombines TRBV5-1 with TRBJ2-6; tentative D call: TRBD1 (5 bases). The germline gives CDR1 SGHRS, CDR2 YFSETQ. The CDR3 totals 17 residues. V was cut by 0 bases and J by 2 bases, with 12 bases left in between. The CDR3 here is CASSLGQGRAGANVLTF. In DNA form, the CDR3 reads TGCGCCAGCAGCTTGGGCCAGGGTCGGGCTGGGGCCAACGTCCTGACTTTC.

V and J are TRBV30 and TRBJ1-1, with D possibly being TRBD1 (5 bases). CDR1 and CDR2 (germline): GTSNPN, SVGIG (reference sequence). With 0 bases removed from V and 11 bases from J, the gap between germline ends came to 22 bases. The CDR3 is made up of 15 amino acids. CDR3 sequence: CAWSVDRGLPRGAFF. The CDR3 region has the DNA TGTGCCTGGAGTGTAGATAGGGGACTGCCCCGCGGGGCTTTCTTT.

The J gene is TRBJ2-3, the V gene TRBV3-1 (or the pseudogene TRBV3-2); D is ambiguous. The V gene lost 2 bases and the J gene lost 7 bases, with 7 bases spanning the gap. The CDR3 loop spans 12 amino acids. Germline V lookup: CDR1 LGHDT, CDR2 YNNKEL (reference sequence). CDR3 region: CASSQNQNTQYF. DNA for the CDR3: TGTGCCAGCAGCCAAAACCAAAATACGCAGTATTTT.

This clone has a handful of counts. The sample has other DNA sequences that encode this CDR3 too. The chain employs TRBV25-1 and TRBJ1-1; possible D gene TRBD1, 5 bases. Germline CDR1 and CDR2: MGHDK and SYGVNS. The CDR3 is 13 amino acids. The germline V and J ends were trimmed by 5 bases and 1 base, with 8 bases remaining between them. The CDR3 is CASSRGGNTEAFF. The DNA of the CDR3 is TGTGCCAGCAGTAGGGGAGGGAACACTGAAGCTTTCTTT.

The chain combines TRBV15 with TRBJ2-5; 9 nucleotides line up with TRBD2. Germline values: CDR1 LNHNV, CDR2 YYDKDF (reference sequence). The CDR3 has 15 residues. V shed 0 bases, J shed 5 bases, and the junction held 4 bases outside the gene matches. CDR3 sequence: CATSRDLRGGETQYF. CDR3 DNA: TGTGCCACCAGCAGAGATTTGCGGGGGGGTGAGACCCAGTACTTC.

The chain couples TRBV6-5 to TRBJ1-1; 7 bases line up with TRBD1. V was clipped by 6 bases and J by 0 bases; unmatched bases: 4. Germline CDR1 reads MNHEY; CDR2 reads SVGAGI. The CDR3 sequence is 14 residues long. The chain's CDR3 is CASRATGMNTEAFF. DNA for the CDR3: TGTGCCAGCAGAGCGACAGGGATGAACACTGAAGCTTTCTTT.